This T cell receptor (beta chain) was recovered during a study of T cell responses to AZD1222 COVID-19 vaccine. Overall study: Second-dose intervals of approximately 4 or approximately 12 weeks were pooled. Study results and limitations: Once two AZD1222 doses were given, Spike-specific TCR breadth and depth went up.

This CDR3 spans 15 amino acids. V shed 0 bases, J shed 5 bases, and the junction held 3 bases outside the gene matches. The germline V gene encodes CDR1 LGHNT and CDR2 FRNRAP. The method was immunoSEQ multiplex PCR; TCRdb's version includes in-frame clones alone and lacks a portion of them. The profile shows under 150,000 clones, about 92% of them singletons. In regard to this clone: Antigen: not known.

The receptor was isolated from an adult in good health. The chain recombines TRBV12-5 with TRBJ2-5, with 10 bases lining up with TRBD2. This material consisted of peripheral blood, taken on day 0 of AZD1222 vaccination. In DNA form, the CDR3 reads TGTGCTAGTGGTTTGGTAGCGGGGGGGCGGGAGACCCAGTACTTC. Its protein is CASGLVAGGRETQYF.